These 26 T cell receptor beta chains originate from one sample sequenced in a study of shared clonotypes between healthy human individuals. TCRdb keeps only in-frame clones here, not all; method: immunoSEQ multiplex PCR. This table has roughly 640,000 clones, roughly 97% appearing once. The source material was naive CD4+ T cells sorted from blood. As for subset: CD45RA+ positively selected. Receptor source: a woman aged 25 to 39 in good health.

V is TRBV28 and J is TRBJ2-7; no reliable D call. The CDR3 contains 14 residues. Looked up from germline, CDR1 is MDHEN and CDR2 is SYDVKM. V dropped 4 bases and J dropped 3 bases, with 13 bases sitting between them. This CDR3 is CASSSSYELYEQYF. In DNA form, the CDR3 reads TGTGCCAGCAGTTCCTCGTATGAGCTCTACGAGCAGTACTTC.

The V call is TRBV6-5, the J call TRBJ2-7; a weak D match, TRBD2 (6 bases). Deletions cut 2 bases from V and 2 bases from J, with 13 bases between. The length of the CDR3 is 15 residues. Germline V gene data show CDR1 as MNHEY and CDR2 as SVGAGI. The DNA for the CDR3 is TGTGCCAGCAGTTACGGGGTCCGGGAGACCTACGAGCAGTACTTC. This codes for CASSYGVRETYEQYF.

The V and J genes are TRBV7-8 and TRBJ2-7; 7 nucleotides line up with TRBD1. Trimming removed 4 bases from V and 2 bases from J; junction bases left unmatched: 8. CDR1 and CDR2 from the germline V gene are SGHVS and FQNEAQ. This CDR3 is built from 15 residues. This chain's CDR3 is CASSSWTGKAYEQYF. CDR3 DNA: TGTGCCAGCAGCTCCTGGACAGGAAAGGCCTACGAGCAGTACTTC.

V and J are TRBV19 and TRBJ2-5, with D perhaps TRBD1 or TRBD2 (5 bases each). V dropped 3 bases and J dropped 5 bases, with 10 bases sitting between them. This CDR3 is 13 amino acids long. Per the germline V gene, CDR1 is LNHDA and CDR2 is SQIVND (reference sequence). CDR3 loop: CASSMMGTETQYF. CDR3 coding DNA: TGTGCCAGTAGTATGATGGGGACGGAGACCCAGTACTTC. Variable domain in full (rest from reference TRBV19 and TRBJ2-5): DGGITQSPKYLFRKEGQNVTLSCEQNLNHDAMYWYRQDPGQGLRLIYYSQIVNDFQKGDIAEGYSVSREKKESFPLTVTSAQKNPTAFYLCASSMMGTETQYFGPGTRLLVL.

The chain links TRBV27 to TRBJ1-1; D is perhaps TRBD1 (6 bases). Germline V gene sequence: CDR1 MNHEY, CDR2 SMNVEV (reference sequence). V was trimmed by 7 bases and J by 1 base, leaving 16 bases between them. The CDR3 runs 15 residues. Written as DNA, the CDR3 is TGTGCCAGCACCAAAGGCGGGGGGCGGAACACTGAAGCTTTCTTT. Translation gives CASTKGGGRNTEAFF.

The rearrangement joins TRBV7-6 to TRBJ1-2, with 7 bases identical to TRBD1. Germline V gene sequence: CDR1 SGHVS, CDR2 FNYEAQ. Trimming cost V 4 bases and J 7 bases; bases outside gene matches: 6. The CDR3 has 13 amino acids. The CDR3 region has the DNA TGTGCCAGCAGCTCATACAGGGGATCTGGCTACACCTTC. Residues: CASSSYRGSGYTF. Full variable domain (missing parts from reference TRBV7-6 and TRBJ1-2): GAGVSQSPRYKVTKRGQDVALRCDPISGHVSLYWYRQALGQGPEFLTYFNYEAQQDKSGLPNDRFSAERPEGSISTLTIQRTEQRDSAMYRCASSSYRGSGYTFGSGTRLTVV.

In nucleotides, the CDR3 is TGTGCCAGCAGTCAGACATATAGCAATCAGCCCCAGCATTTT. Its protein product is CASSQTYSNQPQHF. The rearrangement joins TRBV28 to TRBJ1-5, with unresolved D. CDR1 is MDHEN, CDR2 SYDVKM, per germline. There are 14 residues in the CDR3. The V and J ends lost 5 bases and 0 bases respectively, with 8 bases between them. Full variable domain (missing parts from reference TRBV28 and TRBJ1-5): DVKVTQSSRYLVKRTGEKVFLECVQDMDHENMFWYRQDPGLGLRLIYFSYDVKMKEKGDIPEGYSVSREKKERFSLILESASTNQTSMYLCASSQTYSNQPQHFGDGTRLSIL.

The V call is TRBV4-1, the J call TRBJ2-1; 8 bases align to TRBD2. After removal of 4 bases from V and 2 bases from J, the junction contained 10 bases not matched to a gene. The CDR3 has 17 amino acids. Germline V gene lookup returns CDR1 MGHRA and CDR2 YSYEKL. CDR3 sequence reads: CASSPVGSGRAYNEQFF. CDR3 in DNA: TGCGCCAGCAGCCCAGTGGGTTCCGGGAGGGCCTACAATGAGCAGTTCTTC.

The V call is TRBV5-5, the J call TRBJ2-7, with 7 bases fitting TRBD1. There are 16 residues in the CDR3. V was pared by 4 bases and J by 2 bases, with 12 bases of the junction left unmatched. Germline V gene lookup returns CDR1 SGHKS and CDR2 YYEKEE (reference sequence). CDR3 sequence: CASSRYGTASTYEQYF. CDR3 coding DNA: TGTGCCAGCAGCCGATATGGGACAGCCAGTACCTACGAGCAGTACTTC.

This chain joins TRBV7-2 and TRBJ2-1; 9 bases are shared with TRBD2. The CDR3 runs 16 residues. V dropped 3 bases and J dropped 7; count of bases not matched to a gene: 10. Germline CDR1 SGHTA, CDR2 FQGNSA. The DNA of the CDR3 is TGTGCCAGCAGCTTGACTAGCGGATACACAGGGAATGAGCAGTTCTTC. It encodes CASSLTSGYTGNEQFF.

The chain has TRBV7-9 and TRBJ2-1; a possible D gene is TRBD2 (6 bases). Germline V gives CDR1 SEHNR, CDR2 FQNEAQ (reference sequence). The CDR3 covers 14 residues. V was shortened by 5 bases and J by 5 bases, with 13 bases between the two germline ends. For the CDR3, the DNA is TGTGCCAGCAGCACACGACTAGGGCACAATGAGCAGTTCTTC. It translates to CASSTRLGHNEQFF.

This clone has only one observation. The genes are TRBV5-1 and TRBJ2-1; D is ambiguous. The CDR3 length is 12 residues. Deletions cut 2 bases from V and 6 bases from J, with 6 bases between. CDR1 SGHRS and CDR2 YFSETQ come from the germline V gene. CDR3 DNA: TGCGCCAGCAGCTTTGGCGCCAATGAGCAGTTCTTC. Encoded protein: CASSFGANEQFF.

This clone was seen only a few times. V and J are TRBV10-1 and TRBJ1-1; D remains ambiguous. Germline CDR1 WNHNN, CDR2 SYGVQD (reference sequence). The length of the CDR3 is 13 residues. The ends were cut back, 8 bases at V and 5 bases at J, with 15 bases in the middle. The CDR3 DNA sequence: TGCGCCAGCCTATCGTTATCGGGGACTGAAGCTTTCTTT. This codes for CASLSLSGTEAFF.

This clone was counted a single time. This CDR3 reads CASSPYGTSVETQYF. The CDR3 DNA is TGTGCCAGCTCACCGTACGGGACTAGCGTTGAGACCCAGTACTTC. The chain links TRBV18 to TRBJ2-5, with TRBD2 matching 10 bases. The ends lost 3 bases at V and 5 bases at J; junction bases unmatched: 6. CDR1 KGHSH and CDR2 LQKENI come from the germline V gene. The CDR3 is 15 amino acids. The full variable domain, with the rest looked up from reference TRBV18 and TRBJ2-5, is NAGVMQNPRHLVRRRGQEARLRCSPMKGHSHVYWYRQLPEEGLKFMVYLQKENIIDESGMPKERFSAEFPKEGPSILRIQQVVRGDSAAYFCASSPYGTSVETQYFGPGTRLLVL.

CDR3 coding DNA: TGTGCCATCAGTTTGGACAGCCCCCCCTACGAGCAGTACTTC. Its protein is CAISLDSPPYEQYF. The chain recombines TRBV10-3 with TRBJ2-7, with D possibly being TRBD1 (6 bases). Germline values: CDR1 ENHRY, CDR2 SYGVKD. The CDR3 totals 14 residues. V was trimmed by 5 bases and J by 2 bases, leaving 13 bases between them.

The rearrangement links TRBV27 to TRBJ1-2, with TRBD1 identical over 9 bases. Germline V CDR1 and CDR2: MNHEY, SMNVEV (reference sequence). V shed 5 bases, J shed 4 bases, and the junction held 5 bases outside the gene matches. The CDR3 is 14 amino acids. This CDR3 is CASSLRQGGYGYTF. The CDR3 DNA follows: TGTGCCAGCAGTCTTCGACAGGGGGGCTATGGCTACACCTTC.

The rearrangement uses TRBV2 and TRBJ1-4, with D unclear. In germline, CDR1 is SNHLY, CDR2 FYNNEI. The V gene lost 9 bases and the J gene lost 6 bases, with 14 bases spanning the gap. This CDR3 region has 13 residues. CDR3 sequence: CASVTGSYEKLFF. The CDR3 nucleotides read TGTGCCAGTGTTACGGGGTCCTATGAAAAACTGTTTTTT.

The V and J genes are TRBV6-5 and TRBJ2-7, with D possibly TRBD2 on 6 matching bases. V lost 6 bases and J 7 bases, leaving 19 bases between the germline ends. Per the germline V gene, CDR1 is MNHEY and CDR2 is SVGAGI. This CDR3 is 14 amino acids long. Here the CDR3 reads CASRRGIETREQYF. The CDR3, as DNA: TGTGCCAGCAGGCGGGGAATAGAGACGCGGGAGCAGTACTTC.

This rearrangement joins TRBV28 to TRBJ2-4; D is ambiguous. The germline gives CDR1 MDHEN, CDR2 SYDVKM. Trimming shortened V by 3 bases and J by 1 base, and 13 bases separated the two germline ends. CDR3 size: 16 residues. CDR3: CASSFWRRRAKNIQYF. Written as DNA, the CDR3 is TGTGCCAGCAGTTTTTGGCGCCGACGGGCCAAAAACATTCAGTACTTC.

V gene TRBV9 combines with J gene TRBJ1-6; D ambiguous. Germline-derived CDR1 and CDR2 are SGDLS and YYNGEE. Deletions cut 3 bases from V and 9 bases from J, with 16 bases between. CDR3 length: 15 amino acids. The CDR3 protein is CASSAQDRGSSPLHF. CDR3 bases: TGTGCCAGCAGCGCCCAAGACCGGGGTAGTTCACCCCTCCACTTT. Full variable domain (missing parts from reference TRBV9 and TRBJ1-6): DSGVTQTPKHLITATGQRVTLRCSPRSGDLSVYWYQQSLDQGLQFLIQYYNGEERAKGNILERFSAQQFPDLHSELNLSSLELGDSALYFCASSAQDRGSSPLHFGNGTRLTVT.

The chain uses TRBV18 and TRBJ1-4; 7 bases fit TRBD1. The V gene end was trimmed by 1 base and the J gene end by 0 bases; junction bases not matched to a gene: 8. CDR1 is KGHSH, CDR2 LQKENI, per germline. CDR3 size: 18 residues. CDR3 in DNA: TGTGCCAGCTCACCACTGGCAGGGGGTGAGACAACTAATGAAAAACTGTTTTTT. This sequence encodes CASSPLAGGETTNEKLFF.

The J gene is TRBJ2-3, the V gene TRBV5-1; D not certain. V was clipped by 1 base and J by 4 bases, with 13 bases between them. The CDR3 runs to 15 residues. Germline CDR1 and CDR2: SGHRS and YFSETQ. CDR3 bases: TGCGCCAGCAGCTTGAGTTCGACGGAGCCAGATACGCAGTATTTT. Its translation is CASSLSSTEPDTQYF. The variable domain in full, with the rest retrieved from reference TRBV5-1 and TRBJ2-3, is KAGVTQTPRYLIKTRGQQVTLSCSPISGHRSVSWYQQTPGQGLQFLFEYFSETQRNKGNFPGRFSGRQFSNSRSEMNVSTLELGDSALYLCASSLSSTEPDTQYFGPGTRLTVL.

J is TRBJ2-3 and V is TRBV7-7; 10 positions match TRBD2. The CDR3 extends over 13 amino acids. J was trimmed by 9 bases and V by 5 bases; bases with no gene match: 5. CDR1 SSHAT and CDR2 FNYEAQ come from the germline V gene (reference sequence). The CDR3: CASSRTSGGTQYF. CDR3 nucleotide sequence: TGTGCCAGCAGCAGGACTAGCGGAGGCACGCAGTATTTT.

The J gene is TRBJ1-1, the V gene TRBV10-3; D call uncertain. Looked up from germline, CDR1 is ENHRY and CDR2 is SYGVKD. This CDR3 is built from 13 residues. The V gene lost 7 bases and the J gene lost 1 base, with 10 bases spanning the gap. CDR3 DNA sequence: TGTGCCATCAAGAGCACAGAGAACACTGAAGCTTTCTTT. Its translation is CAIKSTENTEAFF.

The chain joins TRBV7-9 to TRBJ1-1; D perhaps matches TRBD1 (5 bases). Germline V gives CDR1 SEHNR, CDR2 FQNEAQ (reference sequence). The CDR3 loop spans 16 amino acids. The ends were cut back, 1 base at V and 5 bases at J, with 17 bases in the middle. CDR3 residues: CASSLDTRVVGTEAFF. CDR3 nucleotides: TGTGCCAGCAGCTTAGACACCAGGGTTGTGGGAACTGAAGCTTTCTTT.

The rearrangement uses TRBV7-9 and TRBJ2-1; 12 bases fit TRBD2. CDR1 SEHNR and CDR2 FQNEAQ come from the germline V gene (reference sequence). The trim removed 1 base at V and 3 bases at J, leaving 7 bases unmatched. The CDR3 is 18 residues long. The CDR3 region has the DNA TGTGCCAGCAGCTTAGGGGGACTAGCGGGTGTCAACTACAATGAGCAGTTCTTC. Its translation is CASSLGGLAGVNYNEQFF. Combining the CDR3 with reference TRBV7-9 and TRBJ2-1 gives the whole variable domain DTGVSQNPRHKITKRGQNVTFRCDPISEHNRLYWYRQTLGQGPEFLTYFQNEAQLEKSRLLSDRFSAERPKGSFSTLEIQRTEQGDSAMYLCASSLGGLAGVNYNEQFFGPGTRLTVL.